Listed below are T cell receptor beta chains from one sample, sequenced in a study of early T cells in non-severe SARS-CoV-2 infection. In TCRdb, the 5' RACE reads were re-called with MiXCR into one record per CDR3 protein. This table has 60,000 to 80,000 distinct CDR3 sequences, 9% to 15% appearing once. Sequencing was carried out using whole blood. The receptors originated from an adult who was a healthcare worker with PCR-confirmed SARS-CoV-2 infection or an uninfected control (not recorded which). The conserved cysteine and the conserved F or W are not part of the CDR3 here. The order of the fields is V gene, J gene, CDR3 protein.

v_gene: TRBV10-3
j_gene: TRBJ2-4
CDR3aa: AISESGQGTKNIQY

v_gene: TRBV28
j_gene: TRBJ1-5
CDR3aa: ASSLGGQPQH

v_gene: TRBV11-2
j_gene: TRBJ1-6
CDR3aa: ASSWTGTNSPLH

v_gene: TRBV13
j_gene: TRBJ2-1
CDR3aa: ASSKTSGRANEQF

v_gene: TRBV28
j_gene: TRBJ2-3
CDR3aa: ASSTYGTGADTQY

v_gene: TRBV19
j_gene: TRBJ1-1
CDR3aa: ASSARTGDTEAF

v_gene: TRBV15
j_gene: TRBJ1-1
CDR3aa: ATSSQWGAEAF

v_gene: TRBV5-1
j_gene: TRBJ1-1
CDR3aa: ASSPDRGRNTEAF

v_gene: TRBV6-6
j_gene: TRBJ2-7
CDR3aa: ASGTVLYEQY

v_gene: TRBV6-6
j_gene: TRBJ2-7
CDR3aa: ASEEGVVPYEQY

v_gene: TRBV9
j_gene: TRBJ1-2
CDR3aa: ASSGFGYT

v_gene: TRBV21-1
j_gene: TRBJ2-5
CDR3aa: ASSKRKSQETQY

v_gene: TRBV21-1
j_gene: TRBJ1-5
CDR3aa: ASSNGRTNQPQH

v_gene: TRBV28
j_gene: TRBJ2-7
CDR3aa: ASRTTGPSYEQY

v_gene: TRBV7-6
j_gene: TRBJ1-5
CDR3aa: ASSLEANQPQH

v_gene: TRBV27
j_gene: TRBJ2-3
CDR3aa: ASSRTSGRNTQY

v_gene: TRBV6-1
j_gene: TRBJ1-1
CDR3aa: ASSERRQNTEAF

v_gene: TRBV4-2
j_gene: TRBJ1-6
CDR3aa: ASSQGARANSPLH

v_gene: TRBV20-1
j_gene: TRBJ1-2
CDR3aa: SERFANYGYT